The 24 T cell receptor beta chains listed next were all sequenced from one sample in a study of cytomegalovirus exposure and HLA in healthy donors (dated by TCRdb to about 2017). Libraries came from the immunoSEQ multiplex PCR assay. For the multiplex PCR, a mixture combining 60 forward primers for TCR Vbeta segments and 13 reverse primers for TCR Jbeta segments was used. This is the immuneACCESS table as TCRdb keeps it, with only in-frame sequences that have V and J called. A part of the clones is gone; compared with another copy, unresolved V genes explain less than half, and the rest is unexplained. In all, the sample holds approximately 200,000 clones, and 79% of those were seen once. 3.5% to 5% of the sample belongs to the ten largest clones. The sequenced material came from PBMCs. The receptors were sampled from a woman aged 25 to 45 in good health and CMV-seropositive.

The genes are TRBV27 and TRBJ2-1; 12 bases are shared with TRBD2. Germline V gene lookup returns CDR1 MNHEY and CDR2 SMNVEV (reference sequence). Germline trimming cut 6 bases from V and 6 bases from J; bases unmatched to any gene: 3. This CDR3 region has 14 residues. CDR3 nucleotides: TGTGCCAGCAGCCTAGCGGGAGGGGGCAATGAGCAGTTCTTC. Amino acid sequence: CASSLAGGGNEQFF.

V and J are TRBV19 and TRBJ1-1; perhaps TRBD1 as D (6 bases). Germline lookup yields CDR1 LNHDA and CDR2 SQIVND (reference sequence). V shed 3 bases and J shed 10 bases, with 12 bases lying between them. The CDR3 has 12 amino acids. CDR3 in DNA: TGTGCCAGTAGTATCGAACAGGGCCCAGCTTTCTTT. Its translation: CASSIEQGPAFF.

This rearrangement joins TRBV4-1 to TRBJ1-1; no definite D call. There are 13 residues in the CDR3. CDR1 is MGHRA and CDR2 is YSYEKL in the germline V gene. V was clipped by 1 base and J by 7 bases, with 10 bases between them. The CDR3 DNA sequence: TGCGCCAGCAGCCAAGTATCTACGGGTGAAGCTTTCTTT. Protein product: CASSQVSTGEAFF.

The DNA of the CDR3 is TGTGCCAGCAGCCGTCTTGGACATAACTACGAGCAGTACTTC. Residues: CASSRLGHNYEQYF. V and J are TRBV14 and TRBJ2-7, with D maybe TRBD1 (5 bases). The V and J ends lost 4 bases and 3 bases respectively, with 13 bases between them. This CDR3 region has 14 residues. Germline CDR1 SGHDN, CDR2 FVKESK.

The genes are TRBV7-8 and TRBJ2-5, with D possibly matching TRBD2 (6 bases). The CDR3 sequence is 16 residues long. V was trimmed by 5 bases and J by 3 bases, leaving 19 bases between them. CDR1 is SGHVS and CDR2 is FQNEAQ in the germline V gene. CDR3 nucleotide sequence: TGTGCCAGCAGCCCCCTCGACCCGGGGGAGGAAGAGACCCAGTACTTC. As protein: CASSPLDPGEEETQYF.

The gene calls are TRBV5-5 and TRBJ2-7; D ambiguous. Trimming took off 4 bases at V and 6 bases at J, with 14 bases between the two ends. The V gene's germline CDR1 is SGHKS and CDR2 YYEKEE (reference sequence). There are 13 residues in the CDR3. CDR3 DNA sequence: TGTGCCAGCAGCCCAAAAGTGAGTCCCGAGCAGTACTTC. Encoded protein: CASSPKVSPEQYF. The variable domain in full, completed from reference TRBV5-5 and TRBJ2-7, reads DAGVTQSPTHLIKTRGQQVTLRCSPISGHKSVSWYQQVLGQGPQFIFQYYEKEERGRGNFPDRFSARQFPNYSSELNVNALLLGDSALYLCASSPKVSPEQYFGPGTRLTVT.

Only a few counts were recorded for this clone. The chain is built from TRBV5-1 and TRBJ2-1; maybe TRBD1 (5 bases). This CDR3 comprises 16 residues. The ends were cut back, 0 bases at V and 0 bases at J, with 10 bases in the middle. The germline V gene has CDR1 SGHRS and CDR2 YFSETQ. CDR3 DNA: TGCGCCAGCAGCTTGGCCTCAGGGATCTCCTACAATGAGCAGTTCTTC. Amino acid sequence: CASSLASGISYNEQFF.

The chain carries TRBV5-1 and TRBJ2-3, with 11 bases matching TRBD2. The CDR3 has 16 residues. CDR1 and CDR2 (germline): SGHRS, YFSETQ. With V trimmed by 4 bases and J by 4 bases, 8 bases remained unmatched. The CDR3 nucleotides are TGCGCCAGCAGCGCAACTAGCGGGAGTCCCCCAGATACGCAGTATTTT. This encodes CASSATSGSPPDTQYF.

The V gene is TRBV15, the J gene TRBJ2-2; D call uncertain. This CDR3 has 13 amino acids. The V end was cut by 1 base, the J end by 8 bases, with 8 bases between. The V gene's germline CDR1 is LNHNV and CDR2 YYDKDF (reference sequence). The CDR3 DNA is TGTGCCACCAGCAGAGCCAGGTCGGGGGAGCTGTTTTTT. Its translation: CATSRARSGELFF.

In this sample, this clone turned up a few times. The chain uses TRBV6-1 and TRBJ1-1; 8 bases align to TRBD1. The germline CDR1 and CDR2 sequences are MNHNS and SASEGT. CDR3 length: 14 amino acids. Trimming removed 7 bases from V and 3 bases from J; junction bases left unmatched: 7. CDR3 in DNA: TGTGCCAGCAATGACAGGGGAAGGTACACTGAAGCTTTCTTT. Amino acid sequence: CASNDRGRYTEAFF.

The V call is TRBV7-9, the J call TRBJ2-7; tentative D call: TRBD2 (7 bases). The germline CDR1 and CDR2 sequences are SEHNR and FQNEAQ (reference sequence). V was clipped by 1 base and J by 0 bases, with 16 bases between them. CDR3 length: 17 residues. The CDR3 here is CASSLVKGGRSSYEQYF. The CDR3 coding sequence is TGTGCCAGCAGCTTAGTCAAGGGGGGGAGGAGCTCCTACGAGCAGTACTTC.

The chain is built from TRBV2 and TRBJ2-4; unclear D gene. With 4 bases removed from V and 6 bases from J, the gap between germline ends came to 13 bases. The germline CDR1 and CDR2 sequences are SNHLY and FYNNEI. This CDR3 spans 14 amino acids. CDR3 DNA: TGTGCCAGCAGTGTCGGTGCCTCGGGAAACATTCAGTACTTC. This translates into CASSVGASGNIQYF. The full variable domain, in which reference TRBV2 and TRBJ2-4 provide the parts outside the CDR3, is EPEVTQTPSHQVTQMGQEVILRCVPISNHLYFYWYRQILGQKVEFLVSFYNNEISEKSEIFDDQFSVERPDGSNFTLKIRSTKLEDSAMYFCASSVGASGNIQYFGAGTRLSVL.

V and J are TRBV27 and TRBJ1-1; D is unresolved. With 0 bases removed from V and 5 bases from J, the gap between germline ends came to 13 bases. CDR3 length: 15 amino acids. Germline assignment: CDR1 MNHEY and CDR2 SMNVEV (reference sequence). The CDR3 sequence is CASSLSMGPLTEAFF. Written as DNA, the CDR3 is TGTGCCAGCAGTTTATCGATGGGCCCTTTGACTGAAGCTTTCTTT.

The table lists this clone with a count of one. The chain combines TRBV5-1 with TRBJ2-1; 11 bases match TRBD2. Germline V lookup: CDR1 SGHRS, CDR2 YFSETQ. Trimming cost V 0 bases and J 0 bases; bases outside gene matches: 5. The CDR3 covers 18 residues. As DNA, the CDR3 is TGCGCCAGCAGCTTGGCCCTAGCGGGGGGAAGCTCCTACAATGAGCAGTTCTTC. Translation gives CASSLALAGGSSYNEQFF.

In its sample, this clone was seen once. The gene calls are TRBV18 and TRBJ2-1; TRBD2 agrees at 9 bases. This CDR3 spans 15 amino acids. Germline V lookup: CDR1 KGHSH, CDR2 LQKENI. The ends lost 3 bases at V and 5 bases at J; junction bases unmatched: 5. CDR3 sequence: CASSPPSGNHNEQFF. The CDR3 DNA is TGTGCCAGCTCACCTCCTAGCGGGAATCACAATGAGCAGTTCTTC.

This clone was found once. The DNA of the CDR3 is TGTGCCAGCAGCCCCTCCGTGGGAGGCCTATACGAGCAGTACTTC. Translating gives CASSPSVGGLYEQYF. The chain joins TRBV7-2 to TRBJ2-7; maybe TRBD2 (6 bases). CDR1 SGHTA and CDR2 FQGNSA come from the germline V gene. The CDR3 is made up of 15 amino acids. The germline V and J ends were trimmed by 5 bases and 4 bases, with 18 bases remaining between them.

The V and J genes are TRBV19 and TRBJ2-3; possibly TRBD1 for D (5 bases). V lost 4 bases, J lost 2 bases, and 13 bases lay in between. The CDR3 has 15 residues. CDR1 is LNHDA, CDR2 SQIVND, per germline (reference sequence). The CDR3 loop reads CASSNPRAITDTQYF. Here the CDR3 DNA reads TGTGCCAGTAGTAACCCCAGGGCTATCACAGATACGCAGTATTTT.

The chain carries TRBV4-1 and TRBJ1-4, with D uncertain. CDR1 and CDR2 from the germline V gene are MGHRA and YSYEKL. This CDR3 contains 14 residues. With 3 bases removed from V and 3 bases from J, the gap between germline ends came to 8 bases. The CDR3 DNA sequence: TGCGCCAGCAGCCAGAGGGTGTCTAATGAAAAACTGTTTTTT. Translating gives CASSQRVSNEKLFF.

The rearrangement links TRBV6-5 to TRBJ2-7, with a tentative D call TRBD1 (6 bases). With 2 bases removed from V and 5 bases from J, the gap between germline ends came to 10 bases. Germline assignment: CDR1 MNHEY and CDR2 SVGAGI. The CDR3 sequence is 13 residues long. CDR3 in amino acids: CASSYLTGNEQYF. In nucleotides, the CDR3 is TGTGCCAGCAGTTACCTAACAGGGAACGAGCAGTACTTC.

The CDR3 nucleotides are TGTGCCAGCGAAGGGGGACAGGGGCGATCACCCCTCCACTTT. It specifies CASEGGQGRSPLHF. This rearrangement joins TRBV25-1 to TRBJ1-6; 10 positions agree with TRBD1. From germline, CDR1 is MGHDK and CDR2 SYGVNS. The J segment lost 10 bases and the V segment lost 8 bases, leaving 8 bases of the junction unmatched. There are 14 residues in the CDR3. Together with reference TRBV25-1 and TRBJ1-6, the CDR3 gives the full variable domain: EADIYQTPRYLVIGTGKKITLECSQTMGHDKMYWYQQDPGMELHLIHYSYGVNSTEKGDLSSESTVSRIRTEHFPLTLESARPSHTSQYLCASEGGQGRSPLHFGNGTRLTVT.

V is TRBV18 and J is TRBJ1-6, with D perhaps matching TRBD1 (6 bases). The CDR3 spans 16 residues. Germline V gene sequence: CDR1 KGHSH, CDR2 LQKENI. The V gene lost 2 bases and the J gene lost 5 bases, with 13 bases spanning the gap. CDR3 DNA sequence: TGTGCCAGCTCACCAGAGGACAGCAAGAATAATTCACCCCTCCACTTT. Translated, it gives CASSPEDSKNNSPLHF.

The genes are TRBV7-9 and TRBJ2-5, with 7 bases matching TRBD2. This CDR3 spans 15 amino acids. After removal of 5 bases from V and 5 bases from J, the junction contained 11 bases not matched to a gene. Germline V gene lookup returns CDR1 SEHNR and CDR2 FQNEAQ (reference sequence). For the CDR3, the DNA is TGTGCCAGCAGCCTGGGGAGGGCCTTTTATGAGACCCAGTACTTC. This codes for CASSLGRAFYETQYF. The full variable domain, with the rest looked up from reference TRBV7-9 and TRBJ2-5, is DTGVSQNPRHKITKRGQNVTFRCDPISEHNRLYWYRQTLGQGPEFLTYFQNEAQLEKSRLLSDRFSAERPKGSFSTLEIQRTEQGDSAMYLCASSLGRAFYETQYFGPGTRLLVL.

The chain couples TRBV5-1 to TRBJ1-1; D may be TRBD1 (6 bases). The germline V and J ends were trimmed by 2 bases and 1 base, with 15 bases remaining between them. CDR3 size: 16 residues. Germline-derived CDR1 and CDR2 are SGHRS and YFSETQ. The CDR3 DNA follows: TGCGCCAGCAGCTTTCAAGCAGGGGCGAAGAACACTGAAGCTTTCTTT. Translating gives CASSFQAGAKNTEAFF.

This chain connects TRBV9 to TRBJ1-1; D perhaps matches TRBD1 (6 bases). CDR1 and CDR2 (germline): SGDLS, YYNGEE. This CDR3 spans 15 amino acids. The V and J ends lost 2 bases and 1 base respectively, with 12 bases between them. The CDR3 sequence is CASSVKGGGNTEAFF. DNA of the CDR3: TGTGCCAGCAGCGTGAAGGGAGGGGGGAACACTGAAGCTTTCTTT.